These 22 T cell receptor beta chains share one sample of origin, sequenced in a study of T cells in Graves' hyperthyroidism and ophthalmopathy. Amplified TCR beta CDR3 regions derived from RNA transcripts. HTBI primers drove first-round RT-PCR of the TCR CDR3. From the multiplex PCR reads, TCRdb called clonotypes with MiXCR, one entry per CDR3 protein. The data contain hundreds of thousands of distinct CDR3 sequences, about 14% of them seen just once; the ten biggest clones take up around 13%. Source material: blood. The receptors shown here come from a woman aged 50 to 65 with Graves' ophthalmopathy.

This clonotype was seen repeatedly, ten times or more. The chain uses TRBV6-1 and TRBJ2-1, with a tentative D call TRBD2 (6 bases). CDR1 is MNHNS and CDR2 is SASEGT in the germline V gene. Trimming pared 5 bases from V and 10 bases from J, leaving 15 bases between. The length of the CDR3 is 13 residues. CDR3 nucleotide sequence: TGTGCCAGCAGTTTCCTAGCGCGAGCGGAGCAGTTCTTC. It specifies CASSFLARAEQFF.

J is TRBJ1-3 and V is TRBV11-3; D is unresolved. The CDR3 spans 16 residues. Trimming took 0 bases from V and 0 from J, leaving 9 bases between them. Germline loops: CDR1 SGHNT, CDR2 YENEEA. Written as DNA, the CDR3 is TGTGCCAGCAGCTTAGATTCACAGAGCTCTGGAAACACCATATATTTT. Its translation is CASSLDSQSSGNTIYF.

Many counts were recorded for this clonotype. CDR3: CASSVPGTGSYNEQFF. For the CDR3, the DNA is TGTGCCAGCAGCGTACCCGGAACTGGCTCCTACAATGAGCAGTTCTTC. V is TRBV9 and J is TRBJ2-1; D is uncertain. CDR1 SGDLS and CDR2 YYNGEE come from the germline V gene. This CDR3 comprises 16 residues. V lost 1 base and J lost 0, with 11 bases in between.

This clonotype has a count of ten or more. The rearrangement joins TRBV27 to TRBJ2-5; 11 bases match TRBD2. The CDR3 is made up of 15 amino acids. Germline V CDR1 and CDR2: MNHEY, SMNVEV (reference sequence). The trim removed 8 bases at V and 5 bases at J, leaving 10 bases unmatched. CDR3 nucleotides: TGTGCCAGCCAACTTAGCGGGAGGGCGGGGGAGACCCAGTACTTC. This encodes CASQLSGRAGETQYF.

This clonotype has more than one count but fewer than ten. The gene calls are TRBV27 and TRBJ1-5; D is perhaps TRBD1 (6 bases). The CDR3 runs to 13 residues. V gave up 6 bases and J gave up 6 bases, with 12 bases separating them. Germline-derived CDR1 and CDR2 are MNHEY and SMNVEV (reference sequence). The CDR3 nucleotides read TGTGCCAGCAGGAGGGGGGGAGGTCAGCCCCAGCATTTT. It yields the protein CASRRGGGQPQHF.

This clonotype was picked up many times. The chain combines TRBV9 with TRBJ2-2; 14 bases align to TRBD2. Unmatched junction bases numbered 6, after V lost 1 base and J lost 7 bases. The CDR3 contains 17 residues. Germline V gene lookup returns CDR1 SGDLS and CDR2 YYNGEE. CDR3 amino acids: CASSVMTGLAGVGELFF. For the CDR3, the DNA is TGTGCCAGCAGCGTAATGACGGGACTAGCGGGAGTCGGGGAGCTGTTTTTT.

This clonotype came up a few times. The CDR3 loop is CASSQLTRGDNEQFF. CDR3 DNA sequence: TGCGCCAGCAGCCAACTGACACGAGGTGACAATGAGCAGTTCTTC. J is TRBJ2-1 and V is TRBV4-3, with D uncertain. With 2 bases removed from V and 5 bases from J, the gap between germline ends came to 13 bases. The germline CDR1 and CDR2 sequences are LGHNA and YSLEER. The CDR3 consists of 15 residues.

The V and J genes are TRBV18 and TRBJ2-5; TRBD2 matches at 8 bases. J lost 9 bases, V lost 0 bases, and 12 bases had no gene match. Germline CDR1 reads KGHSH; CDR2 reads LQKENI. The CDR3 length is 16 residues. This CDR3 reads CASSPPSGTSVWAQYF. As DNA, the CDR3 is TGTGCCAGCTCACCACCTTCGGGGACTAGTGTTTGGGCCCAGTACTTC.

This chain uses TRBV5-5 with TRBJ2-1; 8 bases are a match to TRBD1. Per germline, CDR1 SGHKS and CDR2 YYEKEE (reference sequence). The CDR3 is 13 residues long. J lost 10 bases, V lost 4 bases, and 7 bases had no gene match. The DNA of the CDR3 is TGTGCCAGCAGCCGGACAGGGCGCTGGGAGCAGTTCTTC. The encoded protein is CASSRTGRWEQFF.

The chain couples TRBV6-1 to TRBJ2-2, with unresolved D. The CDR3 covers 14 residues. The ends were cut back, 8 bases at V and 4 bases at J, with 14 bases in the middle. Per the germline V gene, CDR1 is MNHNS and CDR2 is SASEGT. The CDR3 reads CASRQHQSTGELFF. The CDR3 DNA sequence: TGTGCCAGCCGTCAGCACCAATCCACCGGGGAGCTGTTTTTT.

This clonotype has at least ten counts. V is TRBV20-1 and J is TRBJ2-5; 12 bases line up with TRBD2. The ends lost 3 bases at V and 5 bases at J; junction bases unmatched: 4. In germline, CDR1 is DFQATT, CDR2 SNEGSKA (reference sequence). The CDR3 spans 14 residues. The CDR3 protein is CSASGLAGRETQYF. In DNA, the CDR3 is TGCAGTGCTAGCGGACTAGCGGGACGGGAGACCCAGTACTTC.

V gene TRBV20-1 combines with J gene TRBJ2-7, with D possibly TRBD2 on 5 matching bases. The CDR3 runs 15 residues. Germline V gene lookup returns CDR1 DFQATT and CDR2 SNEGSKA (reference sequence). The germline V and J ends were trimmed by 2 bases and 6 bases, with 20 bases remaining between them. The CDR3 nucleotides read TGCAGTGCTAGATATGAGACGGCGGTACGGGGCGAGCAGTACTTC. It codes for CSARYETAVRGEQYF.

This clonotype was seen only a few times. V usage is TRBV12-3 or TRBV12-4 and J usage is TRBJ2-2; 13 bases fit TRBD2. The CDR3 has 18 amino acids. V lost 7 bases to trimming and J lost 6 bases; unmatched junction nucleotides: 14. DNA for the CDR3: TGTGCCAGCACTCTGAGGGGACTAGCGGGGCCCTTCTCCGGGGAGCTGTTTTTT. Its protein product is CASTLRGLAGPFSGELFF.

The table lists this clonotype with a few counts. This rearrangement joins TRBV19 to TRBJ2-7, with 8 positions matching TRBD2. V dropped 2 bases and J dropped 0; count of bases not matched to a gene: 15. The CDR3 has 19 residues. Germline V gene sequence: CDR1 LNHDA, CDR2 SQIVND (reference sequence). The chain's CDR3 is CASSIKLAVAGTSSYEQYF. The CDR3 DNA follows: TGTGCCAGTAGTATAAAACTTGCGGTAGCGGGGACTAGCTCCTACGAGCAGTACTTC.

The chain has TRBV6-1 and TRBJ2-7; weak D call: TRBD2 (5 bases). Trimming removed 5 bases at V and 5 bases at J, with 19 bases between. CDR3 length: 15 amino acids. Germline lookup yields CDR1 MNHNS and CDR2 SASEGT. CDR3 in DNA: TGTGCCAGCAGTTCCACGGACCTAGCTCGCGACGAGCAGTACTTC. Translated, it gives CASSSTDLARDEQYF.

At least ten counts were recorded for this clonotype. The chain uses TRBV19 and TRBJ2-3, with D possibly TRBD2 on 5 matching bases. This CDR3 comprises 15 residues. Germline lookup yields CDR1 LNHDA and CDR2 SQIVND (reference sequence). The V end was cut by 4 bases, the J end by 3 bases, with 14 bases between. CDR3 loop: CASSTTGVATDTQYF. The CDR3 bases are TGTGCCAGTAGTACCACCGGAGTAGCGACAGATACGCAGTATTTT.

J is TRBJ2-3 and V is TRBV6-9, with 9 bases identical to TRBD2. Trimming at V came to 3 bases and at J to 5 bases, leaving 6 bases not matched to a gene. Germline-derived CDR1 and CDR2 are MNHGY and SVAAGI. This CDR3 region has 15 residues. The CDR3 nucleotides are TGTGCCAGCAGTTACGAAGCGGGAGGTATAGATACGCAGTATTTT. Translating gives CASSYEAGGIDTQYF.

This clonotype was observed many times. The chain joins TRBV5-1 to TRBJ1-1; D is uncertain. Germline loops: CDR1 SGHRS, CDR2 YFSETQ. This CDR3 is 13 amino acids long. Trimming cost V 1 base and J 3 bases, with 7 bases left between them. CDR3 in amino acids: CASSLRLDTEAFF. The CDR3 region has the DNA TGCGCCAGCAGCTTGCGTCTGGACACTGAAGCTTTCTTT.

Only a few counts were recorded for this clonotype. The chain recombines TRBV5-4 with TRBJ2-1; 8 nucleotides agree with TRBD2. The CDR3 is 15 residues long. Germline assignment: CDR1 SGHNT and CDR2 YYREEE (reference sequence). J was trimmed by 2 bases and V by 0 bases; bases with no gene match: 1. The CDR3: CASSLDGRAYNEQFF. The CDR3 DNA sequence: TGTGCCAGCAGCTTGGACGGGAGGGCCTACAATGAGCAGTTCTTC.

This clonotype showed up many times. The V gene is TRBV7-9, the J gene TRBJ2-7, with no clear D. Between the trimmed V and J ends, which lost 5 bases and 5 bases, there was a span of 16 bases. Germline assignment: CDR1 SEHNR and CDR2 FQNEAQ (reference sequence). CDR3 length: 14 amino acids. The CDR3 here is CASSSLGPLDEQYF. CDR3 nucleotide sequence: TGTGCCAGCAGCAGTCTCGGACCCCTAGACGAGCAGTACTTC.

Comments on this clonotype: The junction departs from germline at one end; a sequencing error may be responsible. This chain links TRBV3-1 with TRBJ2-1, with 12 bases that match TRBD1. Germline V gene data show CDR1 as LGHDT and CDR2 as YNNKEL (reference sequence). The CDR3 spans 15 residues. The CDR3 DNA follows: TGTGCCGGCAGCCAAGGGACAGGGGGCCACAATGAGCAGTTCTTC. Residues: CAGSQGTGGHNEQFF.

A few counts support this clonotype. The chain links TRBV27 to TRBJ2-6, with D uncertain. This CDR3 region has 17 residues. Germline V CDR1 and CDR2: MNHEY, SMNVEV (reference sequence). V was clipped by 1 base and J by 0 bases, with 10 bases between them. The CDR3 coding sequence is TGTGCCAGCAGTTTATTTCGCGATACCTCTGGGGCCAACGTCCTGACTTTC. This codes for CASSLFRDTSGANVLTF.